This entry is about one TCR beta chain. At one boundary the junction diverges from the germline segment, which might be a read error. Data came from immunoSEQ multiplex PCR; TCRdb stores just in-frame clones and leaves some out. The table records about 47,000 clones, about 80% of them present only once. The CDR3 length is 14 residues. Germline V gene lookup returns CDR1 SSHAT and CDR2 FNYEAQ (reference sequence). The sample originates from a study of blood T cell repertoires in COVID-19. Across the study: Donors in the United States, Italy and Spain gave samples during acute or convalescent COVID-19.

The chain uses TRBV7-7 and TRBJ2-7; 7 nucleotides line up with TRBD1. The source material was peripheral blood. This clonotype was sampled from an older woman with acute or convalescent COVID-19. The CDR3 is CASSFQTGTYEQYF. CDR3 coding DNA: TGTGCTAGCAGCTTCCAGACAGGGACCTACGAGCAGTACTTC.